These 6 T cell receptor beta chains were all obtained from the same sample, sequenced in a study of blood T cell repertoires in COVID-19. Assay: immunoSEQ multiplex PCR; the TCRdb copy retains only in-frame clones and omits some. The sample lists roughly 160,000 clones, 80% to 85% occurring once. Sequencing input: peripheral blood. These receptors were collected from a young man with active or convalescent COVID-19.

The chain employs TRBV4-3 and TRBJ1-1; possible D gene TRBD1, 6 bases. Germline V gene data show CDR1 as LGHNA and CDR2 as YSLEER. The CDR3 totals 15 residues. Trimming cost V 0 bases and J 11 bases, with 19 bases left between them. CDR3 DNA sequence: TGCGCCAGCAGCCAAGACGAGGACAGCACCGCGGAGGCTTTCTTT. Translating it yields CASSQDEDSTAEAFF.

The genes are TRBV5-5 and TRBJ2-6; 9 bases agree with TRBD1. V was pared by 0 bases and J by 4 bases, with 8 bases of the junction left unmatched. CDR3 length: 18 residues. Germline V lookup: CDR1 SGHKS, CDR2 YYEKEE (reference sequence). CDR3 sequence: CASSLGWTGVNGANVLTF. DNA for the CDR3: TGTGCCAGCAGCTTGGGATGGACAGGGGTAAACGGGGCCAACGTCCTGACTTTC.

V usage is TRBV10-3 and J usage is TRBJ2-1; 10 bases line up with TRBD2. CDR1 ENHRY and CDR2 SYGVKD come from the germline V gene. The junction had 3 bases not matched to a gene; V was cut back by 3 bases and J by 1 base. The CDR3 runs 16 residues. The CDR3 spells CAISETSGVSYNEQFF. The DNA for the CDR3 is TGTGCCATCAGTGAAACTAGCGGGGTATCCTACAATGAGCAGTTCTTC.

This clone showed up just once. The junction departs from germline at one end; a sequencing error may be responsible. The gene calls are TRBV5-1 and TRBJ2-2; TRBD1 matches at 8 bases. The CDR3 is 15 residues long. Germline CDR1 is SGHRS and CDR2 is YFSETQ. In nucleotides, the CDR3 is TGCGCCAGCAGGTTGGGGACAGGGAACACCGGGGAGCTGTTTTTT. The encoded protein is CASRLGTGNTGELFF.

V and J are TRBV28 and TRBJ1-1, with 11 nucleotides matching TRBD1. Losses at the gene ends were 4 bases for V and 9 bases for J; bases not matched to a gene: 7. Germline CDR1 reads MDHEN; CDR2 reads SYDVKM. The CDR3 is 14 residues long. The CDR3 region is CASSYTRTGGKAFF. The CDR3 bases are TGTGCCAGCAGTTATACCAGGACAGGGGGCAAAGCTTTCTTT.

The rearrangement joins TRBV5-1 to TRBJ2-1, with a weak D call TRBD1 (5 bases). The CDR3 covers 15 residues. Germline CDR1 SGHRS, CDR2 YFSETQ. V was trimmed by 0 bases and J by 6 bases, leaving 13 bases between them. CDR3 nucleotides: TGCGCCAGCAGCTTGGTTGGTGGGGCTGGCAATGAGCAGTTCTTC. This codes for CASSLVGGAGNEQFF.